These 10 T cell receptor beta chains were sequenced from one sample in a study of blood T cell repertoires in COVID-19. Sequencing was performed with immunoSEQ multiplex PCR; in TCRdb, only in-frame clones are kept and a portion is missing. The sample lists about 300,000 clones, over 75% occurring once. Sequenced: PBMCs or T cells enriched from blood (not recorded which). The receptors stem from a man under 40 who had recovered from COVID-19.

V gene TRBV30 combines with J gene TRBJ1-2; no clear D gene. The CDR3 extends over 14 amino acids. V was shortened by 5 bases and J by 4 bases, with 17 bases between the two germline ends. CDR1 is GTSNPN, CDR2 SVGIG, per germline (reference sequence). The CDR3 here is CAWSLSGSAYGYTF. In nucleotides, the CDR3 is TGTGCCTGGTCGCTATCCGGGAGCGCCTATGGCTACACCTTC.

The rearrangement uses TRBV25-1 and TRBJ2-1; TRBD2 is a possible D gene (5 bases). CDR3 size: 14 residues. Trimming stripped 1 base from V and 6 bases from J, with 10 bases between. Germline lookup yields CDR1 MGHDK and CDR2 SYGVNS. The CDR3 nucleotides are TGTGCCAGCAGTGAATTGAACGGGATCAATGAGCAGTTCTTC. Amino acid sequence: CASSELNGINEQFF.

The chain joins TRBV5-1 to TRBJ2-5, with D possibly matching TRBD2 (6 bases). V shed 4 bases and J shed 2 bases, with 12 bases lying between them. The CDR3 is 14 residues long. Germline CDR1 and CDR2: SGHRS and YFSETQ. CDR3 sequence (DNA): TGCGCCAGCAGCGTTCCGGGAGCTCAAGAGACCCAGTACTTC. This encodes CASSVPGAQETQYF.

The chain is built from TRBV7-8 and TRBJ2-7, with D tentatively TRBD1 (5 bases). The CDR3 runs to 13 residues. Germline CDR1 is SGHVS and CDR2 is FQNEAQ. Trimming took off 3 bases at V and 5 bases at J, with 11 bases between the two ends. CDR3 residues: CASSLRTLDEQYF. CDR3 bases: TGTGCCAGCAGCTTGAGGACACTCGACGAGCAGTACTTC.

The chain recombines TRBV2 with TRBJ1-5; D is perhaps TRBD1 (6 bases). Germline CDR1 is SNHLY and CDR2 is FYNNEI. The V and J ends lost 5 bases and 5 bases respectively, with 13 bases between them. The length of the CDR3 is 14 residues. The CDR3 DNA reads as TGTGCCAGCAGTCCAGGACAGAAACATCAGCCCCAGCATTTT. This gives the protein CASSPGQKHQPQHF.

The V gene is TRBV10-3, the J gene TRBJ2-1; 7 bases map to TRBD2. The junction had 13 bases not matched to a gene; V was cut back by 6 bases and J by 2 bases. The CDR3 loop spans 17 amino acids. The germline gives CDR1 ENHRY, CDR2 SYGVKD. CDR3 coding DNA: TGTGCCATCAGGGGGGGATCAAGCGGGGAGACCTACAATGAGCAGTTCTTC. The encoded protein is CAIRGGSSGETYNEQFF.

The CDR3 sequence is CSASELSLLAKNIQYF. The CDR3 DNA follows: TGCAGTGCTAGTGAACTGAGTCTTTTAGCCAAAAACATTCAGTACTTC. The chain carries TRBV20-1 and TRBJ2-4; D not resolved. CDR3 length equals 16 residues. Germline CDR1 reads DFQATT; CDR2 reads SNEGSKA (reference sequence). V was cut by 3 bases and J by 0 bases, with 15 bases left in between.

The chain carries TRBV5-1 and TRBJ1-6; perhaps TRBD1 as D (5 bases). CDR1 is SGHRS and CDR2 is YFSETQ in the germline V gene. CDR3 length: 14 amino acids. V was cut by 0 bases and J by 7 bases, with 8 bases left in between. For the CDR3, the DNA is TGCGCCAGCAGCTTGGTCGGGGGGAATTCACCCCTCCACTTT. Translating it yields CASSLVGGNSPLHF.

The chain couples TRBV5-4 to TRBJ2-2, with D possibly TRBD2 on 5 matching bases. The ends were cut back, 4 bases at V and 7 bases at J, with 23 bases in the middle. Germline V gene lookup returns CDR1 SGHNT and CDR2 YYREEE (reference sequence). The CDR3 sequence is 17 residues long. CDR3 nucleotides: TGTGCCAGCAGCCGTCTCCAAGGACCGGGAACGGGCGGGGAGCTGTTTTTT. Residues: CASSRLQGPGTGGELFF.

The CDR3 reads CASSFRTGWRYTF. CDR3 nucleotide sequence: TGTGCCAGCAGTTTCCGGACAGGGTGGCGCTACACCTTC. The chain combines TRBV28 with TRBJ1-2; 8 bases are shared with TRBD1. CDR1 and CDR2 (germline): MDHEN, SYDVKM. The junction had 6 bases not matched to a gene; V was cut back by 3 bases and J by 9 bases. CDR3 length: 13 amino acids.